This TCR beta chain is from a study of T cell changes during pregnancy in multiple sclerosis. Worth noting for this clone: The junction and the germline gene differ at one end; a read error may be behind it.

This CDR3 spans 14 amino acids. Germline assignment: CDR1 SSHAT and CDR2 FNYEAQ (reference sequence). The protocol was immunoSEQ multiplex PCR, while the TCRdb copy is restricted to in-frame clones and leaves out a portion. The data hold around 52,000 clones, with approximately 92% observed a single time. The sequence was obtained from a female donor in good health, enrolled as a control in a pregnancy study. This sample comprised CD4+ T cells from peripheral blood mononuclear cells, obtained after pregnancy. This rearrangement joins TRBV7-7 to TRBJ2-3; 7 positions agree with TRBD2. This CDR3 reads CASSPTGGGDTQYF. The CDR3 nucleotides are TGTGCTAGCAGCCCGACCGGGGGAGGGGATACGCAGTATTTT.